This is a list of T cell receptor beta chains from one sample in a study of identifying expanded T cells in peripheral blood. The table came from immunoSEQ multiplex PCR; TCRdb's copy has only in-frame clones and leaves some out. Of some 95,000 clones listed, around 86% were seen once; the top ten hold 4.5% to 7%. Material: blood. These receptors were taken from a person aged 18 to 70 in good health. CDR3s leave out the opening cysteine and the closing phenylalanine or tryptophan. A D gene is named only where the DNA matches it firmly.

TRBV11-2	NA	ASRAFGTGGLYEQY
TRBV7-9	TRBD2	ASSMGLALYEQY
TRBV5-6	TRBD1	ASSLGQGYYNEQF
TRBV15	TRBD1	ATSRGQGAGETQY
TRBV5-4	NA	ASSLADSGYT
TRBV21-1	NA	ASSKEVGGRPSGNTIY
TRBV6-5	TRBD1	ASSYKSGGISPLH
TRBV7-7	NA	ASSEEAHSETQY
TRBV5-1	TRBD2	ASSGTSWENEQF
TRBV5-1	TRBD2	ASSLAPGLAEETQY
TRBV18	NA	ASSPLDMDQF
TRBV7-8	NA	ASSKIAGYRNSKQY
TRBV4-1	NA	ASSQVAAGRMY
TRBV7-7	NA	ASSLESPGSLQETQY
TRBV5-6	NA	ASSLRQSSGNTIY
TRBV6-1	TRBD1	ASWAGGGRSYGYT
TRBV6-5	NA	ASSSASGGTVPGYT
TRBV18	NA	ASSRTDNYGYT
TRBV30	NA	AASGGAGFFSSYGYT
TRBV27	NA	ASSQRSNQPQH
TRBV6-1	NA	ASKRGTQPQH
TRBV30	NA	AWHLGIVANEQF
TRBV9	NA	ASSVEGGRETQY
TRBV30	TRBD2	AWSPWTSGGYGSPYEQY
TRBV12-2	NA	ASRLEGSAGELYEQY
TRBV7-9	NA	ASSLESDGYNEQF
TRBV18	NA	ASSPVRDNYGYT
TRBV6-5	NA	ASRQGPGYT
TRBV5-1	NA	ASSHGSSGANVLT
TRBV12-5	NA	ASGFRLGNEQF
TRBV6-5	NA	ASSYFYRSSEQY
TRBV15	NA	ATSRDRGPYEQY
TRBV9	NA	ASSVGGGKTPSNYGYT
TRBV5-1	NA	ASSRRANTEAF
TRBV15	TRBD1	ATSKHRTGPEGQPQH
TRBV4-1	NA	ASSPLGLNQPQH
TRBV4-1	TRBD1	ASSQTGGRANVLT
TRBV5-1	TRBD2	ASSLDFRGGPGELF
TRBV18	TRBD1	ASSPGQGGYTEAF
TRBV7-9	NA	ASSLAQGNNSPLH
TRBV5-6	NA	ASSFGRTNQPQH
TRBV4-3	NA	ASSQSWGPRADTQY
TRBV13	TRBD2	ASSLRGGLSTDTQY
TRBV18	NA	ASSPFPSYNEQF
TRBV19	NA	ASSARPPLGQF
TRBV6-5	NA	ASRGIREPNQPQH
TRBV5-5	NA	ASSSTALGRSPVEQY
TRBV6-1	NA	ASSEFRTYEQY
TRBV27	NA	ASSLMVHNEQF
TRBV7-9	NA	ASSDFSDRIANYGYT
TRBV19	NA	ASSSPEGRAF
TRBV6-6	NA	ASASYEQY
TRBV7-6	NA	ASSLLGAGEGQPQH